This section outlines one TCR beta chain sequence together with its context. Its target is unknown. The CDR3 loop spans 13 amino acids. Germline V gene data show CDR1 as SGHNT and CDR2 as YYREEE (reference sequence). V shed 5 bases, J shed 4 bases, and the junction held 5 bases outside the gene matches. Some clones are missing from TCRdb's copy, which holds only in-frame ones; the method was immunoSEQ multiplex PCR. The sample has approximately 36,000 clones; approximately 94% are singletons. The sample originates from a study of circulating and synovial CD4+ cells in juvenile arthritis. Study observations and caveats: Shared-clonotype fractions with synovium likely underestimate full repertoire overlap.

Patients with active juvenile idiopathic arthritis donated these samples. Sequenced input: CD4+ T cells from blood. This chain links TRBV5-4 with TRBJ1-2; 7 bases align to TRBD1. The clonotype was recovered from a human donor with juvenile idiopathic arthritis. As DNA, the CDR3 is TGTGCCAGCAGAAACGGGACAGTCTATGGCTACACCTTC. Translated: CASRNGTVYGYTF.